This TCR beta chain was profiled in a study of cytomegalovirus exposure and HLA in healthy donors. Regarding the study as a whole: The Asian-associated ancestry cluster reportedly had fewer N-insertions than the roughly 700-donor mean in a later analysis.

The CDR3 loop spans 15 amino acids. CDR1 and CDR2 (germline): MNHEY, SVGAGI. V lost 4 bases and J lost 6; bases outside the gene matches: 8. Of note for this clone: As yet, its antigen is unknown.

Both 60 Vbeta primers and 13 Jbeta primers went into the PCR. Using immunoSEQ multiplex PCR, the repertoire was profiled, and TCRdb retains in-frame clones only, with some absent. The top ten hold less than 8% of the sample, which has almost 90,000 clones, 85% seen once. Sequences were obtained from PBMCs. This chain joins TRBV6-5 and TRBJ1-2; 10 nucleotides agree with TRBD1. This TCR was recovered from a man aged 40-55 years in good health and CMV-seropositive. CDR3 sequence reads: CASSSTGTGVDGYTF. In DNA form, the CDR3 reads TGTGCCAGCAGTTCAACCGGGACAGGGGTTGATGGCTACACCTTC.